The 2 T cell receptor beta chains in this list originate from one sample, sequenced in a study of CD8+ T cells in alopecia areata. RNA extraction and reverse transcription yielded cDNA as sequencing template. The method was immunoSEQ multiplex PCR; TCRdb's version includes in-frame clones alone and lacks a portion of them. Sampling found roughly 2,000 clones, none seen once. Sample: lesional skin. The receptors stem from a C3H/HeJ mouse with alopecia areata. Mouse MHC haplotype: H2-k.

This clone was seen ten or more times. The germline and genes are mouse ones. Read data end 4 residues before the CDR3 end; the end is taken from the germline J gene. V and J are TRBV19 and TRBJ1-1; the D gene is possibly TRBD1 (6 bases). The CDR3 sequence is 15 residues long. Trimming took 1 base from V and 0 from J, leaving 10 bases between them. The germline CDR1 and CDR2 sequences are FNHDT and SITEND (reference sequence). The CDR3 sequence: CASSIPGTSNTEVFF. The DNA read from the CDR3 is TGTGCCAGCAGTATACCCGGGACATCAAACACA.

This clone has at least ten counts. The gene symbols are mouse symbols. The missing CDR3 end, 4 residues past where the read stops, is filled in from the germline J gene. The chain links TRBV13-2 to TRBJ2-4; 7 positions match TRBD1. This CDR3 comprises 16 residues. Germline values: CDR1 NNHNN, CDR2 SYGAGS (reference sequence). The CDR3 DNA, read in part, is TGTGCCAGCGGTGATGCCGACAGACAGGGAGAGAAC. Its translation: CASGDADRQGEN. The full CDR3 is CASGDADRQGENTLYF.